This T cell receptor beta chain was sequenced during a study of T cell responses to AZD1222 COVID-19 vaccine. Sequencing was performed with immunoSEQ multiplex PCR; in TCRdb, only in-frame clones are kept and a portion is missing. The sample lists 150,000 or so clones, around 90% occurring once. CDR3 length equals 14 residues. The junction had 12 bases not matched to a gene; V was cut back by 6 bases and J by 7 bases. Germline loops: CDR1 SQVTM, CDR2 ANQGSEA. The chain carries TRBV29-1 and TRBJ2-1; 7 positions agree with TRBD1. This TCR was sampled from an adult in good health. Sequenced here: peripheral blood, sampled on day 0 of AZD1222 vaccination. The CDR3 loop reads CSVEKQGLANEQFF. CDR3 coding DNA: TGCAGCGTGGAGAAACAGGGGTTGGCGAATGAGCAGTTCTTC.